Following are 14 T cell receptor beta chains from one sample sequenced in a study of blood T cell repertoires in COVID-19 (dated by TCRdb to 2019 to 2021). Library preparation was by the immunoSEQ multiplex PCR assay. Here the immuneACCESS table is served through TCRdb, limited to in-frame sequences with V and J called. Missing clones are a known gap in these copies; in checked studies unresolved V genes cover under half, and the rest lacks a known reason. The sample profile shows some 320,000 clones; around nine tenths of them were found once. 2.6% of the sample belongs to the ten largest clones. The sequenced material came from PBMCs or T cells enriched from blood (not recorded which). The receptors were gathered from a man in his fifties or sixties who had recovered from COVID-19.

The chain couples TRBV5-1 to TRBJ2-7; 11 nucleotides agree with TRBD2. The CDR3 runs to 17 residues. The trim removed 0 bases at V and 4 bases at J, leaving 9 bases unmatched. Germline CDR1 and CDR2: SGHRS and YFSETQ. The CDR3 reads CASSLVSGRAADYEQYF. In DNA form, the CDR3 reads TGCGCCAGCAGCTTGGTTAGCGGGAGGGCCGCGGATTACGAGCAGTACTTC.

This clone was counted once. This sequence joins TRBV5-1 and TRBJ2-7; 7 positions agree with TRBD1. J lost 3 bases, V lost 2 bases, and 5 bases had no gene match. Germline assignment: CDR1 SGHRS and CDR2 YFSETQ. The CDR3 consists of 14 residues. CDR3 sequence (DNA): TGCGCCAGCAGCTTCCGACAGGGTAACTACGAGCAGTACTTC. Its translation is CASSFRQGNYEQYF.

This sequence joins TRBV18 and TRBJ1-1; tentative D call: TRBD1 (6 bases). Per germline, CDR1 KGHSH and CDR2 LQKENI. This CDR3 has 15 residues. V lost 1 base, J lost 5 bases, and 14 bases lay in between. The CDR3 sequence: CASSPRDIRGTEAFF. For the CDR3, the DNA is TGTGCCAGCTCACCACGGGACATCCGGGGAACTGAAGCTTTCTTT.

This chain joins TRBV12-3 or TRBV12-4 and TRBJ1-2; the D gene is possibly TRBD1 (5 bases). The CDR3 has 13 residues. Trimming cost V 3 bases and J 6 bases, with 11 bases left between them. The CDR3 reads CASSFGADNGYTF. Written as DNA, the CDR3 is TGTGCCAGCAGTTTTGGGGCAGATAATGGCTACACCTTC.

The rearrangement links TRBV30 to TRBJ1-2; possible D gene TRBD1, 5 bases. With 2 bases removed from V and 4 bases from J, the gap between germline ends came to 14 bases. The CDR3 is 14 residues long. CDR1 and CDR2 (germline): GTSNPN, SVGIG (reference sequence). Here the CDR3 reads CAWSPDNSGYGYTF. Written as DNA, the CDR3 is TGTGCCTGGAGTCCGGACAACTCCGGCTATGGCTACACCTTC.

This clone has just one count. V usage is TRBV2 and J usage is TRBJ2-1; 9 bases are shared with TRBD2. In germline, CDR1 is SNHLY, CDR2 FYNNEI. This CDR3 is 16 amino acids long. The trim removed 8 bases at V and 7 bases at J, leaving 15 bases unmatched. The CDR3 sequence: CASLGAASGRINEQFF. In DNA, the CDR3 is TGTGCCAGCCTCGGGGCGGCGAGCGGGAGGATAAATGAGCAGTTCTTC. The variable domain in full, with the rest retrieved from reference TRBV2 and TRBJ2-1, is EPEVTQTPSHQVTQMGQEVILRCVPISNHLYFYWYRQILGQKVEFLVSFYNNEISEKSEIFDDQFSVERPDGSNFTLKIRSTKLEDSAMYFCASLGAASGRINEQFFGPGTRLTVL.

The chain uses TRBV5-1 and TRBJ2-5, with 7 nucleotides matching TRBD2. CDR3 size: 15 residues. Trimming removed 3 bases from V and 1 base from J; junction bases left unmatched: 6. Germline assignment: CDR1 SGHRS and CDR2 YFSETQ. CDR3 sequence: CASSWSGVTQETQYF. DNA for the CDR3: TGCGCCAGCAGCTGGAGCGGGGTGACCCAAGAGACCCAGTACTTC.

As regards this clone: Other DNA sequences within the sample encode an identical CDR3. This rearrangement joins TRBV14 to TRBJ1-2, with D unresolved. The CDR3 is 12 amino acids. V was cut by 6 bases and J by 1 base, with 6 bases left in between. The germline CDR1 and CDR2 sequences are SGHDN and FVKESK. The CDR3 DNA follows: TGTGCCAGCAGAGGACTTAACTATGGCTACACCTTC. Amino acids: CASRGLNYGYTF. Full variable domain (remainder filled in from reference TRBV14 and TRBJ1-2): EAGVTQFPSHSVIEKGQTVTLRCDPISGHDNLYWYRRVMGKEIKFLLHFVKESKQDESGMPNNRFLAERTGGTYSTLKVQPAELEDSGVYFCASRGLNYGYTFGSGTRLTVV.

This chain connects TRBV24-1 to TRBJ2-1, with 8 bases that match TRBD1. Germline V lookup: CDR1 KGHDR, CDR2 SFDVKD. Trimming removed 4 bases from V and 2 bases from J; junction bases left unmatched: 9. The CDR3 contains 17 residues. The CDR3 DNA follows: TGTGCCACCAGTGACGCTACGCAGGGGGCACCCTACAATGAGCAGTTCTTC. Its protein product is CATSDATQGAPYNEQFF.

This clone has only one observation. The chain's CDR3 is CASGLGTGGGGYTF. The CDR3 DNA is TGTGCTAGTGGTCTAGGGACAGGGGGAGGTGGCTACACCTTC. V usage is TRBV12-5 and J usage is TRBJ1-2; 11 bases align to TRBD1. The V gene's germline CDR1 is LGHNT and CDR2 FRNRAP. The ends lost 5 bases at V and 7 bases at J; junction bases unmatched: 6. The CDR3 sequence is 14 residues long.

The chain joins TRBV2 to TRBJ1-1, with 10 bases lining up with TRBD1. The CDR3 runs 15 residues. J gave up 0 bases and V 5 bases, and 3 bases lay outside the gene matches. Germline V gene lookup returns CDR1 SNHLY and CDR2 FYNNEI. The CDR3 is CASSTGQGMNTEAFF. CDR3 nucleotide sequence: TGTGCCAGCAGTACGGGACAGGGGATGAACACTGAAGCTTTCTTT.

On this clone itself: Other nucleotide sequences in the sample specify the same CDR3. This chain uses TRBV12-3 or TRBV12-4 with TRBJ1-1; D ambiguous. The CDR3 is 13 residues long. V was trimmed by 5 bases and J by 4 bases, leaving 11 bases between them. In DNA, the CDR3 is TGTGCCAGCAGTCTCGGCCCGGGCACTGAAGCTTTCTTT. Translated: CASSLGPGTEAFF.

The chain has TRBV5-1 and TRBJ2-1; TRBD2 agrees at 15 bases. There are 18 residues in the CDR3. V gave up 4 bases and J gave up 1 base; unmatched junction bases: 6. In germline, CDR1 is SGHRS, CDR2 YFSETQ. CDR3 in DNA: TGCGCCAGCAGCCCCGGACTAGCGGGAGGGTTTTCCTACAATGAGCAGTTCTTC. Its translation is CASSPGLAGGFSYNEQFF.

The rearrangement joins TRBV12-3 or TRBV12-4 to TRBJ1-2; unclear D gene. V gave up 4 bases and J gave up 6 bases, with 12 bases separating them. This CDR3 has 13 amino acids. Written as DNA, the CDR3 is TGTGCCAGCAGTTACTCCCTCAGGAATGGCTACACCTTC. Protein sequence: CASSYSLRNGYTF.